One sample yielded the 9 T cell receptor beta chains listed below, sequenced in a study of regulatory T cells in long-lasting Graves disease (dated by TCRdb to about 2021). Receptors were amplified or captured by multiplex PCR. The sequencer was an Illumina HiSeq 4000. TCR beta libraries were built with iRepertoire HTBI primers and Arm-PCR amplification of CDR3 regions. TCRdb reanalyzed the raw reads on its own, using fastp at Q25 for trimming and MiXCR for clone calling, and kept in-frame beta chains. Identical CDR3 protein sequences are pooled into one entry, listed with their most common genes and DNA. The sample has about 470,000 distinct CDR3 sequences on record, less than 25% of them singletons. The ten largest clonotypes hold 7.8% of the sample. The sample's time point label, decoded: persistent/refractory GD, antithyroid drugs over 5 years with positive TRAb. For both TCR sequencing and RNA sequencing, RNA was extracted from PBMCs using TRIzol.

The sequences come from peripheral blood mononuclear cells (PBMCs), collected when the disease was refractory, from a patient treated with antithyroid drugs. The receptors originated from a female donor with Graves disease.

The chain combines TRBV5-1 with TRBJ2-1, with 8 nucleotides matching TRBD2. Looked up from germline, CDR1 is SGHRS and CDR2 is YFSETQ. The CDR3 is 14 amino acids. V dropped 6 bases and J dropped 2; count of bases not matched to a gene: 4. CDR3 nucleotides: TGCGCCAGCACCTTAGCGGGGCCCTACAATGAGCAGTTCTTC. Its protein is CASTLAGPYNEQFF.

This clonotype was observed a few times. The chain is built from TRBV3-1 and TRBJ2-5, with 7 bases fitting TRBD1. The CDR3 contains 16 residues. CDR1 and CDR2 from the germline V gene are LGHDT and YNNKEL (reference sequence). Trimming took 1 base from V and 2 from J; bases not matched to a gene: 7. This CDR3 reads CASSQANRDRQETQYF. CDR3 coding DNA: TGTGCCAGCAGCCAAGCCAACCGGGACAGACAAGAGACCCAGTACTTC.

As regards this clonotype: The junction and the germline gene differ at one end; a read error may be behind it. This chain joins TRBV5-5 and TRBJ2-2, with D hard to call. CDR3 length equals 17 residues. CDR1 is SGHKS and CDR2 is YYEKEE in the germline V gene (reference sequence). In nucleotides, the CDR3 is TGTGCCAGCGGCTTGTCGTCGGGTACTACGGACACCGGGGAGCTGTTTTTT. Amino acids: CASGLSSGTTDTGELFF.

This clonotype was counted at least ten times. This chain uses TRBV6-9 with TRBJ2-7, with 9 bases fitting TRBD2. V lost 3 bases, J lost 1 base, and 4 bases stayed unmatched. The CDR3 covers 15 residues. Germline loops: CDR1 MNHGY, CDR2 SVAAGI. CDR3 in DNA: TGTGCCAGCAGTTACGGGACTAGCCGGTCCTACGAGCAGTACTTC. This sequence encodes CASSYGTSRSYEQYF.

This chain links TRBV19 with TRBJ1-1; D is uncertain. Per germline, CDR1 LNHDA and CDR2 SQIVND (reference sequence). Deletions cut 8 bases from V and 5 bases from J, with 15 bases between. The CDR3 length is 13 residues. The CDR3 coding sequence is TGTGCCAGTGGTAAGTGGGAAGGGACTGAAGCTTTCTTT. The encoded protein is CASGKWEGTEAFF.

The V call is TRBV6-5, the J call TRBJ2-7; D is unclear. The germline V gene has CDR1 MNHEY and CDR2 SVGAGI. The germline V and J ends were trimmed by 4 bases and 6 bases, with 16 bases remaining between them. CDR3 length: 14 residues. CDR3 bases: TGTGCCAGCAGTTTAAGCACTGTAGGTCGCGAGCAGTACTTC. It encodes CASSLSTVGREQYF.

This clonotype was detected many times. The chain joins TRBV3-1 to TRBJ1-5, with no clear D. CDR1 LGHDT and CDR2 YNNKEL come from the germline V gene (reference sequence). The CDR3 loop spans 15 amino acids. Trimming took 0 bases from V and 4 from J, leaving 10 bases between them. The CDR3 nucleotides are TGTGCCAGCAGCCAAGATCTTTTGGGGAATCAGCCCCAGCATTTT. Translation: CASSQDLLGNQPQHF. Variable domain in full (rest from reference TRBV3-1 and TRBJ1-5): DTAVSQTPKYLVTQMGNDKSIKCEQNLGHDTMYWYKQDSKKFLKIMFSYNNKELIINETVPNRFSPKSPDKAHLNLHINSLELGDSAVYFCASSQDLLGNQPQHFGDGTRLSIL.

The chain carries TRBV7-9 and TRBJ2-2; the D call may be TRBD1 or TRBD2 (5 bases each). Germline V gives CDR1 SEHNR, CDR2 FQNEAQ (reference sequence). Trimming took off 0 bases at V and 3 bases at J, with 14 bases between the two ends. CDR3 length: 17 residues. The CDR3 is CASSLASGGFDTGELFF. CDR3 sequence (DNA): TGTGCCAGCAGCTTAGCGTCTGGGGGTTTTGACACCGGGGAGCTGTTTTTT.

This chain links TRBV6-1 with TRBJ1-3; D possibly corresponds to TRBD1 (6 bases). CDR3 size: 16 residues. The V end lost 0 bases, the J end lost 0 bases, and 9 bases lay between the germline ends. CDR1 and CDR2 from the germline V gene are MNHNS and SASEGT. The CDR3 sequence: CASSEAPGASGNTIYF. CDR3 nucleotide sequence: TGTGCCAGCAGTGAAGCGCCGGGGGCCTCTGGAAACACCATATATTTT.